This T cell receptor (beta chain) is from a study of T cells in localized non-small cell lung cancer. Concerning this clone: As yet, its antigen is unknown.

V shed 7 bases and J 6 bases; nucleotides not matched to a gene: 10. This CDR3 is built from 14 residues. Germline assignment: CDR1 MNHNS and CDR2 SASEGT. Points from the study as a whole: Uninvolved nearby lung showed the greatest T cell clonality, exceeding that found in tumor. Paired adjacent lung recovered a median around 62 of the top 100 tumor clones.

Profiled with immunoSEQ multiplex PCR; TCRdb holds only in-frame clones, not every one. The sample has about 27,000 clones; 90% are singletons. The receptor's source is a woman between 40 and 69 years old with stage I lung adenocarcinoma. The chain recombines TRBV6-1 with TRBJ1-2; 8 nucleotides line up with TRBD1. This sample comprised peripheral blood, obtained before any cancer treatment. The CDR3 DNA follows: TGTGCCAGCAACTTGGAGACAGGGGCAAATGGCTACACCTTC. Protein sequence: CASNLETGANGYTF.